What follows are 22 T cell receptor beta chains derived from one specimen sequenced in a study of OX40 agonist ivuxolimab in advanced cancers. Library prep was done by the immunoSEQ multiplex PCR assay. TCRdb holds this immuneACCESS table with in-frame rearrangements only. Some clones are missing; in checked studies, unresolved V genes explain under half, and the rest has no known cause. Present in this sample are 50,000 or so clones, 84% of which were seen just once. Around 2.6% of the sample is taken by the ten largest. Material: CD4+ or CD8+ T cells sorted from blood, obtained in a trial of the OX40 agonist ivuxolimab. The receptors derive from an adult with an advanced solid tumor such as melanoma, head and neck, liver or kidney cancer.

This rearrangement joins TRBV4-1 to TRBJ2-1, with unresolved D. CDR1 MGHRA and CDR2 YSYEKL come from the germline V gene. V was trimmed by 0 bases and J by 9 bases, leaving 6 bases between them. The CDR3 runs 12 residues. In DNA form, the CDR3 reads TGCGCCAGCAGCCAAGATACGGGTGAGCAGTTCTTC. It is translated as CASSQDTGEQFF.

This chain joins TRBV4-3 and TRBJ2-7, with D maybe TRBD2 (5 bases). CDR1 is LGHNA and CDR2 is YSLEER in the germline V gene. The CDR3 is made up of 13 amino acids. Trimming shortened V by 0 bases and J by 6 bases, and 9 bases separated the two germline ends. In DNA form, the CDR3 reads TGCGCCAGCAGCCAAGAGCCGGGATCCGAGCAGTACTTC. The encoded protein is CASSQEPGSEQYF.

The chain is built from TRBV5-6 and TRBJ2-1, with D possibly matching TRBD2 (5 bases). With 6 bases removed from V and 8 bases from J, the gap between germline ends came to 18 bases. Per germline, CDR1 SGHDT and CDR2 YYEEEE. The CDR3 loop spans 14 amino acids. The CDR3: CASNGIPGVDEQFF. In nucleotides, the CDR3 is TGTGCCAGCAATGGAATTCCCGGGGTCGATGAGCAGTTCTTC.

The V gene is TRBV18, the J gene TRBJ2-3; 8 positions match TRBD2. Germline lookup yields CDR1 KGHSH and CDR2 LQKENI. The CDR3 is 16 residues long. With 5 bases clipped from V and 2 bases from J, the junction kept 9 bases outside the gene matches. CDR3 in DNA: TGTGCCAGCTCAAGAGAAATACTAGCGGACACAGATACGCAGTATTTT. It encodes CASSREILADTDTQYF.

This clone appeared a single time. The chain has TRBV4-1 and TRBJ1-1; a possible D gene is TRBD1 (5 bases). The germline gives CDR1 MGHRA, CDR2 YSYEKL. V lost 4 bases to trimming and J lost 8 bases, with 20 bases between them. The CDR3 extends over 15 amino acids. The CDR3, as DNA: TGCGCCAGCAGCCGAAGCCCCGGGACCTTGGGGGAAGCTTTCTTT. Its translation: CASSRSPGTLGEAFF.

The chain links TRBV19 to TRBJ2-1; the D is unclear. Between the trimmed V and J ends, which lost 2 bases and 1 base, there was a span of 12 bases. The length of the CDR3 is 16 residues. Germline loops: CDR1 LNHDA, CDR2 SQIVND (reference sequence). CDR3 region: CASSITPSESYNEQFF. The DNA of the CDR3 is TGTGCCAGTAGTATAACCCCGAGCGAGTCCTACAATGAGCAGTTCTTC.

The CDR3, as DNA: TGTGCCAGCAGCGGGGACGGTAACACTGAAGCTTTCTTT. It encodes CASSGDGNTEAFF. This sequence joins TRBV2 and TRBJ1-1; D is perhaps TRBD1 (5 bases). CDR1 and CDR2 from the germline V gene are SNHLY and FYNNEI. The CDR3 contains 13 residues. The ends were cut back, 6 bases at V and 2 bases at J, with 10 bases in the middle.

CDR3 amino acids: CASSLDRVGGNTIYF. The CDR3 DNA reads as TGTGCCAGCAGCTTAGACAGGGTGGGAGGAAACACCATATATTTT. V usage is TRBV11-2 and J usage is TRBJ1-3; the D gene is possibly TRBD1 (5 bases). This CDR3 is built from 15 residues. The germline CDR1 and CDR2 sequences are SGHAT and FQNNGV. Trimming took off 0 bases at V and 4 bases at J, with 10 bases between the two ends.

The genes are TRBV15 and TRBJ1-1; tentative D call: TRBD1 (6 bases). V was pared by 3 bases and J by 5 bases, with 13 bases between. The CDR3 runs to 14 residues. The germline gives CDR1 LNHNV, CDR2 YYDKDF (reference sequence). Written as DNA, the CDR3 is TGTGCCACCAGCAGGGGAACAGGGACGACTGAAGCTTTCTTT. Translating it yields CATSRGTGTTEAFF.

The genes are TRBV9 and TRBJ1-6; D perhaps matches TRBD1 (5 bases). Trimming stripped 4 bases from V and 7 bases from J, with 15 bases between. Germline V gene data show CDR1 as SGDLS and CDR2 as YYNGEE. This CDR3 contains 15 residues. The CDR3 reads CASSRGADRNSPLHF. The DNA for the CDR3 is TGTGCCAGCAGCCGAGGGGCCGATCGGAATTCACCCCTCCACTTT. Combining the CDR3 with reference TRBV9 and TRBJ1-6 gives the whole variable domain DSGVTQTPKHLITATGQRVTLRCSPRSGDLSVYWYQQSLDQGLQFLIQYYNGEERAKGNILERFSAQQFPDLHSELNLSSLELGDSALYFCASSRGADRNSPLHFGNGTRLTVT.

The chain is built from TRBV29-1 and TRBJ1-2; D might be TRBD1 (6 bases). In germline, CDR1 is SQVTM, CDR2 ANQGSEA. The CDR3 runs to 13 residues. V was trimmed by 4 bases and J by 4 bases, leaving 13 bases between them. CDR3 region: CSVVLQGSYGYTF. Here the CDR3 DNA reads TGCAGCGTTGTTCTCCAGGGGAGCTATGGCTACACCTTC.

The V gene is TRBV11-2, the J gene TRBJ1-2; D remains unclear. Per germline, CDR1 SGHAT and CDR2 FQNNGV. Deletions cut 4 bases from V and 3 bases from J, with 15 bases between. This CDR3 has 15 amino acids. The DNA of the CDR3 is TGTGCCAGCAGCTCTTCTTGGGAGGGAGACTATGGCTACACCTTC. Protein sequence: CASSSSWEGDYGYTF.

The rearrangement uses TRBV7-3 and TRBJ2-1; D is perhaps TRBD2 (5 bases). CDR1 and CDR2 from the germline V gene are SGHTA and FQGTGA. The CDR3 covers 16 residues. Trimming stripped 5 bases from V and 0 bases from J, with 14 bases between. Written as DNA, the CDR3 is TGTGCCAGCAGCCGCCTACTAGGGAGCTCCTACAATGAGCAGTTCTTC. Encoded protein: CASSRLLGSSYNEQFF. Full variable domain (missing parts from reference TRBV7-3 and TRBJ2-1): GAGVSQTPSNKVTEKGKYVELRCDPISGHTALYWYRQSLGQGPEFLIYFQGTGAADDSGLPNDRFFAVRPEGSVSTLKIQRTERGDSAVYLCASSRLLGSSYNEQFFGPGTRLTVL.

The CDR3 DNA reads TGTGCCAGCAGCTATGGGGATAGCAATCAGCCCCAGCATTTT. This encodes CASSYGDSNQPQHF. The chain is built from TRBV5-6 and TRBJ1-5; D gene uncertain. The CDR3 length is 14 residues. V was trimmed by 3 bases and J by 0 bases, leaving 7 bases between them. CDR1 and CDR2 from the germline V gene are SGHDT and YYEEEE.

This chain uses TRBV6-1 with TRBJ2-7, with 8 bases aligning to TRBD2. In germline, CDR1 is MNHNS, CDR2 SASEGT. This CDR3 has 15 residues. Trimming removed 3 bases from V and 3 bases from J; junction bases left unmatched: 7. CDR3 nucleotide sequence: TGTGCCAGCAGTGACTGGCTAGCGGGTAACTACGAGCAGTACTTC. It translates to CASSDWLAGNYEQYF.

This clone was counted a few times. V and J are TRBV10-1 and TRBJ2-3; 13 bases are shared with TRBD2. Germline V gene sequence: CDR1 WNHNN, CDR2 SYGVQD (reference sequence). V lost 4 bases, J lost 3 bases, and 4 bases stayed unmatched. This CDR3 comprises 16 residues. The CDR3 spells CASSGTSGSGTDTQYF. For the CDR3, the DNA is TGCGCCAGCAGTGGGACTAGCGGGAGTGGTACAGATACGCAGTATTTT.

The rearrangement uses TRBV5-1 and TRBJ2-1; TRBD2 agrees at 10 bases. The CDR3 sequence is 15 residues long. CDR1 is SGHRS, CDR2 YFSETQ, per germline. V shed 5 bases, J shed 7 bases, and the junction held 9 bases outside the gene matches. DNA for the CDR3: TGCGCCAGCAGTTCTAGCGGGAGCTCTGGGAATGAGCAGTTCTTC. Protein: CASSSSGSSGNEQFF. The full variable domain, its missing parts supplied by reference TRBV5-1 and TRBJ2-1, is KAGVTQTPRYLIKTRGQQVTLSCSPISGHRSVSWYQQTPGQGLQFLFEYFSETQRNKGNFPGRFSGRQFSNSRSEMNVSTLELGDSALYLCASSSSGSSGNEQFFGPGTRLTVL.

This chain connects TRBV7-2 to TRBJ2-7, with TRBD1 as a possible D gene (6 bases). The CDR3 is 18 residues long. The V end lost 5 bases, the J end lost 0 bases, and 23 bases lay between the germline ends. Germline CDR1 SGHTA, CDR2 FQGNSA. The CDR3 DNA sequence: TGTGCCAGCAGCCCACAGGGATTGGCGGGCGGGCGCTCCTACGAGCAGTACTTC. Amino acids: CASSPQGLAGGRSYEQYF.

V and J are TRBV29-1 and TRBJ2-2; possibly TRBD1 for D (5 bases). The CDR3 is 13 amino acids. The V gene lost 4 bases and the J gene lost 1 base, with 7 bases spanning the gap. CDR1 SQVTM and CDR2 ANQGSEA come from the germline V gene. The CDR3 coding sequence is TGCAGCGTTGCAGGGAAGAACACCGGGGAGCTGTTTTTT. Translated: CSVAGKNTGELFF.

The rearrangement joins TRBV19 to TRBJ1-2; the match to TRBD1 covers 11 bases. J was trimmed by 4 bases and V by 4 bases; bases with no gene match: 11. Looked up from germline, CDR1 is LNHDA and CDR2 is SQIVND (reference sequence). The CDR3 runs to 17 residues. CDR3 bases: TGTGCCAGTAGTACCCGGGACAGGGGGTCCTCGCCCTATGGCTACACCTTC. Translation gives CASSTRDRGSSPYGYTF.

V is TRBV4-1 and J is TRBJ1-2; no definite D call. Germline CDR1 is MGHRA and CDR2 is YSYEKL. V was clipped by 6 bases and J by 2 bases, with 7 bases between them. The CDR3 is 12 residues long. CDR3 coding DNA: TGCGCCAGCAGTAAGGAGAACTATGGCTACACCTTC. Its protein is CASSKENYGYTF.

This chain links TRBV21-1 with TRBJ1-2; the table gives TRBD1 as D, unverified against the DNA. TRBV21-1 is a pseudogene. The CDR3 length is 19 residues. The CDR3 coding sequence is TGTGCCAGCAGCAAAGCGCCTATAAACAGGAACAGCCACCTCTATGGCTACACCTTC. This translates into CASSKAPINRNSHLYGYTF.